This is a list of T cell receptor beta chains from one sample in a study of type 1 and type 2 diabetes patients. A single record per CDR3 protein comes from TCRdb applying MiXCR to the multiplex PCR reads. The sample carries under 300,000 distinct CDR3 sequences, around 50% recorded once. The sequenced sample consisted of peripheral blood mononuclear cells (PBMCs). These TCRs come from a man aged 18 to 29 with type 2 diabetes. Each CDR3 is given with its conserved first and last residue. The D gene is left open where the match is weak. Size values are once, few and many counts, or a class for expanded clones, and some rows have none.

V	size	J	D	DNA	CDR3
TRBV2	-	TRBJ1-2	TRBD1	TGTGCCAGCGGATCACAGGGGTGGGGCTACACCTTC	CASGSQGWGYTF
TRBV28	few	TRBJ2-7	-	TGTGCCAGCATGCGATCCTACGAGCAGTACTTC	CASMRSYEQYF
TRBV10-3	few	TRBJ2-7	TRBD2	TGTGCCAGCAGTTCCTTCGGACTAGCGGGTCGAAGGGTCGAGCAGTACTTC	CASSSFGLAGRRVEQYF
TRBV10-3	many	TRBJ1-1	-	TGTGCCACCAACGCACGGGGAGGGAACACTGAAGCTTTCTTT	CATNARGGNTEAFF
TRBV5-1	-	TRBJ1-1	TRBD1	TGCGCCAGCAGCCGAGGACAGGGGGCTCCCGGGGGGAACACTGAAGCTTTCTTT	CASSRGQGAPGGNTEAFF
TRBV12-3/TRBV12-4	-	TRBJ1-5	-	TGTGCCAGCAGTCTCAGTGCGGGTTTTAGTCAGCCCCAGCATTTT	CASSLSAGFSQPQHF
TRBV2	-	TRBJ1-1	-	TGTGCCACTAAGTCAGTGAACACTGAAGCTTTCTTT	CATKSVNTEAFF
TRBV10-2	-	TRBJ2-3	-	TGTGCCAGCAGTGAAGTTGATGTCGCGGGGCGTACGTATTTT	CASSEVDVAGRTYF
TRBV25-1	-	TRBJ1-4	-	TGTGCCAGCAGTGAATCCCGCAGGGAGGGTGAAAAACTGTTTTTT	CASSESRREGEKLFF
TRBV15	-	TRBJ2-7	-	TGTGCCACCAGCAGCCCCCTGACGGGGGACTACGAGCAGTACTTC	CATSSPLTGDYEQYF
TRBV19	-	TRBJ1-1	-	TGTGCCAGTAGAAGGACAGTAAACACTGAAGCTTTCTTT	CASRRTVNTEAFF
TRBV20-1	many	TRBJ1-2	-	TGCAGTGCTAGACCAGACAGAAACTATGGCTACACCTTC	CSARPDRNYGYTF
TRBV27	-	TRBJ1-2	TRBD1	TGTGCCAGCAGGACCGGGACAGAGGGGTCTGGCTACACCTTC	CASRTGTEGSGYTF
TRBV3-1	-	TRBJ1-1	TRBD1	TGTGCCAGCAGCCAAGCCGGGACAGGTGCTTTCTTT	CASSQAGTGAFF
TRBV7-9	-	TRBJ2-3	-	TGTGCCAGCAAGGGTCGGGGCGACTACCCCACAGATACGCAGTATTTT	CASKGRGDYPTDTQYF
TRBV19	few	TRBJ1-1	TRBD1	TGTGCCAGTATAGGGAACAGGGGAACTGAAGCTTTCTTT	CASIGNRGTEAFF
TRBV7-2	-	TRBJ2-1	-	TGTGCCAGCAGCTTAGGACTTGAGTACAATGAGCAGTTCTTC	CASSLGLEYNEQFF
TRBV9	-	TRBJ1-6	-	TGTGCCAGCAGCGTAGACGGGACGGTAAATTCACCCCTCCACTTT	CASSVDGTVNSPLHF
TRBV12-3/TRBV12-4	once	TRBJ2-7	TRBD2	TGTGCCAGCAGTCTTGGACTAGCGGGGGTCAACGAGCAGTACTTC	CASSLGLAGVNEQYF
TRBV19	many	TRBJ1-1	TRBD1	TGTGCCAGATATGAACGCCCAGGGGGCAGAGCTTTCTTT	CARYERPGGRAFF
TRBV28	-	TRBJ2-2	TRBD2	TGTGCCAGCAGTGGGACTAGCGGGGGGGCCGAGCAGGTCGGGGAGCTGTTTTTT	CASSGTSGGAEQVGELFF
TRBV5-1	-	TRBJ2-5	TRBD2	TGCGCCAGCAGCTTTGGACTAGCGGGAGGGGGGGAAGAGACCCAGTACTTC	CASSFGLAGGGEETQYF
TRBV10-3	-	TRBJ2-2	-	TGTGCCATCAGTGACCCCAGGGGAGGTCGCACCGGGGAGCTGTTTTTT	CAISDPRGGRTGELFF
TRBV4-1	-	TRBJ2-2	-	TGCGCCAGCAGCCAAGATCGGTGGTACACCGGGGAGCTGTTTTTT	CASSQDRWYTGELFF
TRBV28	few	TRBJ2-7	-	TGTGCCAGCAGTTTCAGGGGCTCCTACGAGCAGTACTTC	CASSFRGSYEQYF
TRBV24-1	-	TRBJ2-1	TRBD1	TGTGCCACCAGTCTCGCCCCAGGGGGATCCTACAATGAGCAGTTCTTC	CATSLAPGGSYNEQFF
TRBV7-8	-	TRBJ2-3	TRBD1	TGTGCCAGCAGCTCTACCGGGACAGAGGTCGATACGCAGTATTTT	CASSSTGTEVDTQYF
TRBV30	-	TRBJ2-7	TRBD1	TGTGCCTGGAGACACACAGGGGCCCAGGGGGAGCAGTACTTC	CAWRHTGAQGEQYF